A single sample gave rise to the 6 T cell receptor beta chains below, sequenced in a study of blood T cell repertoires in COVID-19. The repertoire was sequenced with immunoSEQ multiplex PCR; TCRdb's copy has only in-frame clones and lacks some. Seen here are tens of thousands of clones, 78% observed once, and the top ten hold about 5.7%. The sequenced sample consisted of peripheral blood. The receptors here all came from a man in his 70s with COVID-19, enrolled during active disease.

This sequence joins TRBV5-8 and TRBJ2-2; 7 nucleotides agree with TRBD1. CDR3 length: 15 amino acids. Trimming removed 3 bases from V and 3 bases from J; junction bases left unmatched: 5. CDR1 SGHTS and CDR2 YDEGEE come from the germline V gene. The CDR3 coding sequence is TGTGCCAGCAGCTCTCCCAGGGGGTACACCGGGGAGCTGTTTTTT. Its protein product is CASSSPRGYTGELFF. The full variable domain, with the rest looked up from reference TRBV5-8 and TRBJ2-2, is EAGVTQSPTHLIKTRGQQATLRCSPISGHTSVYWYQQALGLGLQFLLWYDEGEERNRGNFPPRFSGRQFPNYSSELNVNALELEDSALYLCASSSPRGYTGELFFGEGSRLTVL.

This chain links TRBV27 with TRBJ1-1; perhaps TRBD1 as D (6 bases). The CDR3 loop spans 15 amino acids. In germline, CDR1 is MNHEY, CDR2 SMNVEV (reference sequence). Trimming took 3 bases from V and 2 from J, leaving 13 bases between them. The CDR3 here is CASSFGQGLNTEAFF. CDR3 DNA: TGTGCCAGCAGTTTCGGGCAGGGGTTAAACACTGAAGCTTTCTTT.

V usage is TRBV28 and J usage is TRBJ2-7; a weak D match, TRBD2 (6 bases). The germline gives CDR1 MDHEN, CDR2 SYDVKM. CDR3 length: 14 residues. V shed 5 bases and J shed 6 bases, with 17 bases lying between them. The CDR3 nucleotides read TGTGCCAGCAGTCTAGCGTCTTTCTTTGCCGAGCAGTACTTC. Its protein is CASSLASFFAEQYF. Supplemented by reference TRBV28 and TRBJ2-7, the full variable domain reads DVKVTQSSRYLVKRTGEKVFLECVQDMDHENMFWYRQDPGLGLRLIYFSYDVKMKEKGDIPEGYSVSREKKERFSLILESASTNQTSMYLCASSLASFFAEQYFGPGTRLTVT.

The genes are TRBV7-9 and TRBJ2-5, with a weak D call TRBD1 (7 bases). The V gene's germline CDR1 is SEHNR and CDR2 FQNEAQ (reference sequence). V lost 3 bases to trimming and J lost 4 bases, with 15 bases between them. The CDR3 has 15 amino acids. The CDR3 DNA is TGTGCCAGCAGCTTCGATCGGCAGGGGGGAGAGACCCAGTACTTC. The encoded protein is CASSFDRQGGETQYF.

This clone has a single count. The V and J genes are TRBV5-5 and TRBJ1-2; D not certain. V gave up 0 bases and J gave up 4 bases, with 4 bases separating them. Germline V gene data show CDR1 as SGHKS and CDR2 as YYEKEE (reference sequence). This CDR3 spans 12 amino acids. CDR3 DNA: TGTGCCAGCAGCTTGGCCAGCTATGGCTACACCTTC. It yields the protein CASSLASYGYTF.

The V call is TRBV7-6, the J call TRBJ2-1, with D tentatively TRBD1 (6 bases). The CDR3 length is 15 residues. Germline V gene data show CDR1 as SGHVS and CDR2 as FNYEAQ. V was shortened by 1 base and J by 4 bases, with 11 bases between the two germline ends. The CDR3 coding sequence is TGTGCCAGCAGCTTAGGACAGGCAAAATACAATGAGCAGTTCTTC. It encodes CASSLGQAKYNEQFF.